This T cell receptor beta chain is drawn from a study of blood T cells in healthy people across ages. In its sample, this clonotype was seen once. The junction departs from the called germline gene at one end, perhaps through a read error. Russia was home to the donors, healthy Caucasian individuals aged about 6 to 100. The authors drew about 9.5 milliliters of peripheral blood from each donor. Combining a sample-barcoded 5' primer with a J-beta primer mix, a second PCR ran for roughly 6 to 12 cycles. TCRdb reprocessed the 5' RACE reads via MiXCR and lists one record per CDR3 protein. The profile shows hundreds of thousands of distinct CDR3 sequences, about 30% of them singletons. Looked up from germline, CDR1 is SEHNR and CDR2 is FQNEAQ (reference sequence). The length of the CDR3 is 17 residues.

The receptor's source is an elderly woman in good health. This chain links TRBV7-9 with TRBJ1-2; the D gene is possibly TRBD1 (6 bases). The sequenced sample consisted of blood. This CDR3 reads CVSSPNRALSPNYGYTF. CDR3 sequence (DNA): TGTGTCAGCAGCCCTAACAGGGCCCTAAGCCCTAACTATGGCTACACCTTC.